These T cell receptor beta chains were read from a single sample in a study of early T cells in non-severe SARS-CoV-2 infection. TCRdb called the 5' RACE reads again in MiXCR, with one record for every CDR3 protein. Here the sample spans tens of thousands of distinct CDR3 sequences, about 12% being singletons. Source material: whole blood. The receptors stem from an adult who was a healthcare worker with PCR-confirmed SARS-CoV-2 infection or an uninfected control (not recorded which). Both conserved end residues are part of each CDR3. The D gene is left open where the match is weak. Expanded clones get a size class; other rows say once, few or many, or leave the size out.

j_gene: TRBJ2-6
v_gene: TRBV4-3
len: 16
d_gene: -
abundance: -
CDR3nt: TGCGCCAGCAGCCTAGGGAGGACCTCTGGGGCCAACGTCCTGACTTTC
CDR3aa: CASSLGRTSGANVLTF

j_gene: TRBJ2-3
v_gene: TRBV5-4
len: 12
d_gene: -
abundance: few
CDR3nt: TGTGCCAGCAGCTCAAACACAGATACGCAGTATTTT
CDR3aa: CASSSNTDTQYF

j_gene: TRBJ2-3
v_gene: TRBV7-2
len: 15
d_gene: -
abundance: -
CDR3nt: TGTGCCAGCAGCTTAGAGGGGGACGGCACAGATACGCAGTATTTT
CDR3aa: CASSLEGDGTDTQYF

j_gene: TRBJ2-7
v_gene: TRBV3-1
len: 15
d_gene: -
abundance: many
CDR3nt: TGTGCCAGCAGCTACCAACCGGGACCGGGCTACGAGCAGTACTTC
CDR3aa: CASSYQPGPGYEQYF

j_gene: TRBJ2-2
v_gene: TRBV2
len: 12
d_gene: -
abundance: few
CDR3nt: TGTGCCAGCATGCGTCGCACCGGGGAGCTGTTTTTT
CDR3aa: CASMRRTGELFF

j_gene: TRBJ2-5
v_gene: TRBV6-2/TRBV6-3
len: 12
d_gene: -
abundance: few
CDR3nt: TGTGCCAGCGGGGGGTTCCAAGAGACCCAGTACTTC
CDR3aa: CASGGFQETQYF

j_gene: TRBJ2-1
v_gene: TRBV2
len: 14
d_gene: -
abundance: many
CDR3nt: TGTGCCAGCAGTGCATTGGACCCCGCGGATGAGCAGTTCTTC
CDR3aa: CASSALDPADEQFF

j_gene: TRBJ2-7
v_gene: TRBV2
len: 12
d_gene: -
abundance: many
CDR3nt: TGTGCCAGCACCCCGGGCCACTACGAGCAGTACTTC
CDR3aa: CASTPGHYEQYF

j_gene: TRBJ1-1
v_gene: TRBV4-2
len: 14
d_gene: -
abundance: many
CDR3nt: TGTGCCAGCAGCCAAGATTACGGGAACACTGAAGCTTTCTTT
CDR3aa: CASSQDYGNTEAFF

j_gene: TRBJ2-7
v_gene: TRBV20-1
len: 14
d_gene: TRBD2
abundance: -
CDR3nt: TGCAGTGCAATGACTAGCGGGTTCTCCTACGAGCAGTACTTC
CDR3aa: CSAMTSGFSYEQYF

j_gene: TRBJ1-1
v_gene: TRBV11-2
len: 15
d_gene: -
abundance: -
CDR3nt: TGTGCCAGCAGCTCCCGGGGGGGCGCGAACACTGAAGCTTTCTTT
CDR3aa: CASSSRGGANTEAFF

j_gene: TRBJ2-3
v_gene: TRBV11-3
len: 14
d_gene: -
abundance: many
CDR3nt: TGTGCCAGCAGCTTATTAGGGGCCACAGATACGCAGTATTTT
CDR3aa: CASSLLGATDTQYF

j_gene: TRBJ2-1
v_gene: TRBV28
len: 15
d_gene: TRBD1
abundance: -
CDR3nt: TGTGCCAGCAGTTCCGGACAGGGGATTTTCGATGAGCAGTTCTTC
CDR3aa: CASSSGQGIFDEQFF

j_gene: TRBJ2-2
v_gene: TRBV5-4
len: 13
d_gene: -
abundance: many
CDR3nt: TGTGCCAGCAAGAGCAGGGGCACCGGGGAGCTGTTTTTT
CDR3aa: CASKSRGTGELFF

j_gene: TRBJ1-1
v_gene: TRBV7-6
len: 16
d_gene: -
abundance: medium-sized
CDR3nt: TGTGCCAGCAGCACGGGCCAAGGAGGGCTAAACACTGAAGCTTTCTTT
CDR3aa: CASSTGQGGLNTEAFF

j_gene: TRBJ2-7
v_gene: TRBV4-3
len: 12
d_gene: -
abundance: -
CDR3nt: TGCGCCAGCAGTGGGACTTGGGGGGAGCAGTACTTC
CDR3aa: CASSGTWGEQYF

j_gene: TRBJ2-1
v_gene: TRBV6-4
len: 14
d_gene: -
abundance: few
CDR3nt: TGTGCCAGCAGTGACTCGGAGGGGGCGGATGAGCAGTTCTTC
CDR3aa: CASSDSEGADEQFF

j_gene: TRBJ1-2
v_gene: TRBV5-5
len: 15
d_gene: -
abundance: -
CDR3nt: TGTGCCAGCAGCTTGGTAGGGATTTCTAACTATGGCTACACCTTC
CDR3aa: CASSLVGISNYGYTF

j_gene: TRBJ1-2
v_gene: TRBV2
len: 13
d_gene: TRBD1
abundance: many
CDR3nt: TGTGCCAGCACCCCGGGACAGGGGTATGGCTACACCTTC
CDR3aa: CASTPGQGYGYTF

j_gene: TRBJ2-1
v_gene: TRBV7-9
len: 15
d_gene: TRBD2
abundance: many
CDR3nt: TGTGCCAGCAGCCCTTGGCGGGGGGTTTACAATGAGCAGTTCTTC
CDR3aa: CASSPWRGVYNEQFF

j_gene: TRBJ2-1
v_gene: TRBV7-6
len: 15
d_gene: TRBD1
abundance: -
CDR3nt: TGTGCCAGCAGCTTGTTAGACAGGGCCTACAATGAGCAGTTCTTC
CDR3aa: CASSLLDRAYNEQFF

j_gene: TRBJ2-5
v_gene: TRBV28
len: 15
d_gene: TRBD2
abundance: few
CDR3nt: TGTGCCAGCAGTTCAGCCGGGACTAGTACGGAGACCCAGTACTTC
CDR3aa: CASSSAGTSTETQYF

j_gene: TRBJ1-1
v_gene: TRBV7-9
len: 14
d_gene: TRBD1
abundance: -
CDR3nt: TGTGCCAGCAGCATGGACAGGAGGAACACTGAAGCTTTCTTT
CDR3aa: CASSMDRRNTEAFF

j_gene: TRBJ1-6
v_gene: TRBV5-1
len: 14
d_gene: TRBD1
abundance: few
CDR3nt: TGCGCCAGCAGCACCGGGACAGTTAATTCACCCCTCCACTTT
CDR3aa: CASSTGTVNSPLHF

j_gene: TRBJ2-5
v_gene: TRBV29-1
len: 13
d_gene: -
abundance: few
CDR3nt: TGCAGCGTTGGACAAGCGCCCGGGGAGACCCAGTACTTC
CDR3aa: CSVGQAPGETQYF

j_gene: TRBJ2-1
v_gene: TRBV20-1
len: 14
d_gene: -
abundance: many
CDR3nt: TGCAGTGCTAGACAGGGGTCGGGGTACAATGAGCAGTTCTTC
CDR3aa: CSARQGSGYNEQFF

j_gene: TRBJ2-7
v_gene: TRBV3-1
len: 16
d_gene: -
abundance: -
CDR3nt: TGTGCCAGCAGCCCGGGCGGTGGGGGATACCGCTACGAGCAGTACTTC
CDR3aa: CASSPGGGGYRYEQYF

j_gene: TRBJ1-6
v_gene: TRBV6-5
len: 13
d_gene: -
abundance: few
CDR3nt: TGTGCCAGCAGTTACGCCAGAGACACACCCCTCCACTTT
CDR3aa: CASSYARDTPLHF

j_gene: TRBJ2-7
v_gene: TRBV4-1
len: 16
d_gene: -
abundance: -
CDR3nt: TGCGCCAGCAGCCAAGAACACGGGCCCTTTTCCTACGAGCAGTACTTC
CDR3aa: CASSQEHGPFSYEQYF

j_gene: TRBJ2-5
v_gene: TRBV10-2
len: 13
d_gene: -
abundance: -
CDR3nt: TGCGCCAGCTGCTTAGCGGAGAAAGAGACCCAGTACTTC
CDR3aa: CASCLAEKETQYF

j_gene: TRBJ2-3
v_gene: TRBV18
len: 14
d_gene: TRBD2
abundance: few
CDR3nt: TGTGCCAGCTCACCGGACGGGGGGACAGATACGCAGTATTTT
CDR3aa: CASSPDGGTDTQYF

j_gene: TRBJ1-6
v_gene: TRBV6-5
len: 15
d_gene: -
abundance: -
CDR3nt: TGTGCCAGCAGTTACGTGGGGCAGGGGTATTCACCCCTCCACTTT
CDR3aa: CASSYVGQGYSPLHF

j_gene: TRBJ1-1
v_gene: TRBV20-1
len: 16
d_gene: TRBD1
abundance: -
CDR3nt: TGCAGTGCTAGAGTTTACAGGGGTACGGAGAACACTGAAGCTTTCTTT
CDR3aa: CSARVYRGTENTEAFF

j_gene: TRBJ2-7
v_gene: TRBV6-6
len: 16
d_gene: TRBD2
abundance: many
CDR3nt: TGTGCCAGCAAACTTGGGGGTAGCGGGCCCCCCTACGAGCAGTACTTC
CDR3aa: CASKLGGSGPPYEQYF

j_gene: TRBJ2-1
v_gene: TRBV4-2
len: 15
d_gene: TRBD2
abundance: many
CDR3nt: TGTGCCAGCAGCCCGACTAGCGGGACCTACAATGAGCAGTTCTTC
CDR3aa: CASSPTSGTYNEQFF

j_gene: TRBJ2-5
v_gene: TRBV5-1
len: 15
d_gene: -
abundance: -
CDR3nt: TGCGCCAGCAGCTTGAAAGGGTATAATCAAGAGACCCAGTACTTC
CDR3aa: CASSLKGYNQETQYF

j_gene: TRBJ1-1
v_gene: TRBV19
len: 14
d_gene: TRBD1
abundance: many
CDR3nt: TGTGCCAGTACCCCCGGGACAGGGGGGGCTGAAGCTTTCTTT
CDR3aa: CASTPGTGGAEAFF

j_gene: TRBJ2-3
v_gene: TRBV15
len: 16
d_gene: -
abundance: -
CDR3nt: TGTGCCACCAGCAGAGGCAAGACCCCTCGCGGGGATACGCAGTATTTT
CDR3aa: CATSRGKTPRGDTQYF